Below, 17 T cell receptor beta chains from the same sample are listed, as sequenced in a study of blood T cell repertoires in COVID-19. This table comes from immunoSEQ multiplex PCR, and its TCRdb copy is limited to in-frame clones, with some not included. The sample carries 130,000 to 150,000 clones, 75% to 90% recorded once. Sample: peripheral blood. The origin of the receptors is a human donor in a cohort sampled during active COVID-19.

The chain has TRBV7-2 and TRBJ2-1, with 9 nucleotides matching TRBD2. Trimming at V came to 1 base and at J to 9 bases, leaving 10 bases not matched to a gene. The CDR3 is 16 residues long. Per the germline V gene, CDR1 is SGHTA and CDR2 is FQGNSA. Written as DNA, the CDR3 is TGTGCCAGCAGCTTAGTCGCTAGCGGGGCCACCCCTGAGCAGTTCTTC. Protein: CASSLVASGATPEQFF.

This chain links TRBV5-1 with TRBJ2-3, with 10 bases identical to TRBD2. The CDR3 has 16 amino acids. Trimming at V came to 0 bases and at J to 3 bases, leaving 4 bases not matched to a gene. CDR1 and CDR2 from the germline V gene are SGHRS and YFSETQ. For the CDR3, the DNA is TGCGCCAGCAGCTTGGATGGACTAGCGGATACAGATACGCAGTATTTT. Translated: CASSLDGLADTDTQYF.

The chain joins TRBV25-1 to TRBJ2-5, with TRBD1 matching over 8 bases. From germline, CDR1 is MGHDK and CDR2 SYGVNS. The CDR3 contains 15 residues. Losses at the gene ends were 3 bases for V and 4 bases for J; bases not matched to a gene: 7. The CDR3 protein is CASSEDRVRGETQYF. CDR3 bases: TGTGCCAGCAGTGAGGACAGGGTGAGGGGAGAGACCCAGTACTTC.

The chain couples TRBV6-5 to TRBJ2-1; TRBD2 might be the D (6 bases). The CDR3 length is 14 residues. Per germline, CDR1 MNHEY and CDR2 SVGAGI. V was shortened by 11 bases and J by 5 bases, with 19 bases between the two germline ends. The CDR3 is CAPAGRPTDNEQFF. The CDR3 DNA is TGTGCCCCGGCGGGGCGGCCTACCGACAATGAGCAGTTCTTC.

The chain carries TRBV5-1 and TRBJ2-3, with 14 positions matching TRBD2. The CDR3 is 19 amino acids. After removal of 0 bases from V and 3 bases from J, the junction contained 9 bases not matched to a gene. Looked up from germline, CDR1 is SGHRS and CDR2 is YFSETQ. The CDR3 spells CASSLASKTSGRGTDTQYF. The DNA for the CDR3 is TGCGCCAGCAGCTTGGCCTCGAAGACTAGCGGGAGGGGGACAGATACGCAGTATTTT.

The V and J genes are TRBV2 and TRBJ1-5, with 10 bases identical to TRBD1. This CDR3 is built from 16 residues. The junction had 6 bases not matched to a gene; V was cut back by 5 bases and J by 2 bases. Germline CDR1 and CDR2: SNHLY and FYNNEI. The CDR3 protein is CASSRQGAFGNQPQHF. CDR3 nucleotide sequence: TGTGCCAGCAGTAGACAGGGGGCATTTGGCAATCAGCCCCAGCATTTT.

The chain is built from TRBV5-1 and TRBJ2-2; TRBD2 aligns across 9 bases. The CDR3 runs 17 residues. The V segment lost 0 bases and the J segment 6 bases; nucleotides outside the gene matches: 9. Germline V lookup: CDR1 SGHRS, CDR2 YFSETQ. Written as DNA, the CDR3 is TGCGCCAGCAGCTTGGCGAAGACTAGCGGAAGGGCCGGGGAGCTGTTTTTT. Protein product: CASSLAKTSGRAGELFF.

CDR3 nucleotide sequence: TGTGCCAGCAGCCAAGAGGTGGGGGCTTTCTACGAGCAGTACTTC. Protein product: CASSQEVGAFYEQYF. This chain joins TRBV4-2 and TRBJ2-7; D might be TRBD1 (6 bases). The CDR3 has 15 residues. V lost 0 bases and J 3 bases, leaving 12 bases between the germline ends. CDR1 LGHNA and CDR2 YNFKEQ come from the germline V gene.

The J gene is TRBJ2-3, the V gene TRBV24-1; the D gene is possibly TRBD2 (5 bases). CDR3 size: 15 residues. CDR1 KGHDR and CDR2 SFDVKD come from the germline V gene. V was shortened by 4 bases and J by 2 bases, with 12 bases between the two germline ends. The CDR3: CATSERTGTTDTQYF. In nucleotides, the CDR3 is TGTGCCACCAGTGAACGGACGGGAACCACAGATACGCAGTATTTT.

This clone was seen a single time. The rearrangement uses TRBV6-5 and TRBJ2-7; 10 nucleotides match TRBD1. CDR3 size: 15 residues. With V trimmed by 6 bases and J by 1 base, 6 bases remained unmatched. Germline V gene data show CDR1 as MNHEY and CDR2 as SVGAGI. The CDR3 bases are TGTGCCAGCAGCCGAAAGGGACAGGGGTCCTACGAGCAGTACTTC. Protein: CASSRKGQGSYEQYF.

The CDR3 DNA follows: TGTGCCAGCAGCTTCGTATCGAGCCTTTTAGCAGATACGCAGTATTTT. Translation: CASSFVSSLLADTQYF. The chain is built from TRBV5-6 and TRBJ2-3; D is unresolved. This CDR3 contains 16 residues. The ends were cut back, 2 bases at V and 4 bases at J, with 17 bases in the middle. Germline V CDR1 and CDR2: SGHDT, YYEEEE.

The chain is built from TRBV30 and TRBJ1-1; D uncertain. The germline gives CDR1 GTSNPN, CDR2 SVGIG (reference sequence). The length of the CDR3 is 14 residues. The CDR3 coding sequence is TGTGCATCCTCACTCGGGGATGAAGGGACTGAAGCTTTCTTT. It yields the protein CASSLGDEGTEAFF.

This rearrangement joins TRBV7-9 to TRBJ2-1; TRBD1 agrees at 10 bases. The V gene end was trimmed by 5 bases and the J gene end by 6 bases; junction bases not matched to a gene: 4. Looked up from germline, CDR1 is SEHNR and CDR2 is FQNEAQ (reference sequence). The CDR3 runs 14 residues. The CDR3 spells CASSMTGGFNEQFF. The DNA for the CDR3 is TGTGCCAGCAGCATGACAGGGGGCTTCAATGAGCAGTTCTTC.

The rearrangement uses TRBV3-1 (or the pseudogene TRBV3-2) and TRBJ2-7; 8 bases match TRBD1. The V and J ends lost 0 bases and 4 bases, in that order; junction bases with no gene match: 5. The CDR3 contains 15 residues. Germline values: CDR1 LGHDT, CDR2 YNNKEL (reference sequence). Here the CDR3 reads CASSQDQGAPYEQYF. CDR3 sequence (DNA): TGTGCCAGCAGCCAAGATCAGGGGGCTCCATACGAGCAGTACTTC.

V and J are TRBV7-9 and TRBJ1-1; possibly TRBD1 for D (5 bases). Per germline, CDR1 SEHNR and CDR2 FQNEAQ (reference sequence). The V gene lost 5 bases and the J gene lost 7 bases, with 14 bases spanning the gap. This CDR3 contains 13 residues. CDR3 sequence (DNA): TGTGCCAGCAGCATTCAGGGTCAGAGTGAAGCTTTCTTT. This encodes CASSIQGQSEAFF.

The chain carries TRBV10-1 and TRBJ1-2, with D possibly TRBD1 on 6 matching bases. Germline V gene data show CDR1 as WNHNN and CDR2 as SYGVQD (reference sequence). V dropped 3 bases and J dropped 2 bases, with 19 bases sitting between them. The CDR3 runs 17 residues. The CDR3 nucleotides are TGCGCCAGCAGTGACAGGACAGTAAACGTTAGGAACTATGGCTACACCTTC. Residues: CASSDRTVNVRNYGYTF.

The chain carries TRBV29-1 and TRBJ1-1, with 7 bases aligning to TRBD1. The germline gives CDR1 SQVTM, CDR2 ANQGSEA. The trim removed 0 bases at V and 5 bases at J, leaving 3 bases unmatched. The CDR3 consists of 13 residues. The CDR3 coding sequence is TGCAGCGTTGAAGAGACAGGGAAAACTGAAGCTTTCTTT. Its translation: CSVEETGKTEAFF.